This TCR beta chain was sequenced for a study of cytomegalovirus exposure and HLA in healthy donors. This CDR3 is built from 15 residues. With V trimmed by 5 bases and J by 7 bases, 7 bases remained unmatched. Looked up from germline, CDR1 is SGHAT and CDR2 is FQNNGV. In regard to this clone: The final CDR3 position lacks the conserved phenylalanine or tryptophan, pointing to a likely read error.

The PCR was carried out with 60 Vbeta primers and 13 Jbeta primers. Clones were read by immunoSEQ multiplex PCR, and TCRdb kept only the in-frame ones, dropping some. Of around 150,000 clones in the sample, 80% were seen once. The TCR originated in a man between 18 and 35 years old in good health and CMV-seropositive. The V gene is TRBV11-2, the J gene TRBJ1-6, with 8 bases fitting TRBD1. Sequenced: PBMCs. CDR3 protein: CASSGRGQRNSPLHL. Written as DNA, the CDR3 is TGTGCCAGCAGCGGCAGGGGGCAACGGAATTCACCCCTCCACCTT.